This TCR beta chain was sequenced for a study of blood T cell repertoires in COVID-19. The method was immunoSEQ multiplex PCR; TCRdb's version includes in-frame clones alone and lacks a portion of them. This sample has 95,000 or so clones; 80% to 90% occur once, and the top ten carry roughly 17%. The germline V gene has CDR1 KGHSH and CDR2 LQKENI. The CDR3 extends over 15 amino acids. The V end lost 3 bases, the J end lost 0 bases, and 11 bases lay between the germline ends. What was sequenced was peripheral blood. The sequence came from a human donor in a cohort sampled during active COVID-19. This sequence joins TRBV18 and TRBJ1-2, with TRBD1 as a possible D gene (5 bases). CDR3 sequence: CASSPDSSPNYGYTF. The CDR3 DNA reads as TGTGCCAGCTCACCCGACAGCTCCCCTAACTATGGCTACACCTTC.